A single T cell receptor (beta chain) is shown here with its context. Deletions cut 2 bases from V and 2 bases from J, with 6 bases between. This CDR3 is built from 13 residues. This entry is derived from a study of control samples from healthy donors and cancer patients. Some clones are missing from TCRdb's copy, which holds only in-frame ones; the method was immunoSEQ multiplex PCR. The table lists 90,000 to 110,000 clones, roughly 89% of them singletons, with around 17% in the top ten. The chain carries TRBV12-3 or TRBV12-4 and TRBJ2-5; no clear D. The material sequenced was blood. The clonotype originates from a woman in her fifties or sixties in good health. The CDR3 region has the DNA TGTGCCAGCAGTTTATTGGGGCAAGAGACCCAGTACTTC. Its translation is CASSLLGQETQYF.